This T cell receptor beta chain was recorded in a study of blood T cell repertoires in COVID-19. The V end lost 3 bases, the J end lost 9 bases, and 15 bases lay between the germline ends. The CDR3 covers 14 residues. Germline V gives CDR1 DFQATT, CDR2 SNEGSKA (reference sequence). Clones were read by immunoSEQ multiplex PCR, and TCRdb kept only the in-frame ones, dropping some. The profile shows roughly 130,000 clones, over 80% of them singletons. This clone has only one observation. The clonotype originates from a man aged 60-69 years with active or convalescent COVID-19. V is TRBV20-1 and J is TRBJ1-6; a possible D gene is TRBD1 (5 bases). The sequenced sample was peripheral blood. The CDR3 loop reads CSASPGGESSPLHF. For the CDR3, the DNA is TGCAGTGCTAGTCCGGGAGGGGAATCTTCACCCCTCCACTTT.